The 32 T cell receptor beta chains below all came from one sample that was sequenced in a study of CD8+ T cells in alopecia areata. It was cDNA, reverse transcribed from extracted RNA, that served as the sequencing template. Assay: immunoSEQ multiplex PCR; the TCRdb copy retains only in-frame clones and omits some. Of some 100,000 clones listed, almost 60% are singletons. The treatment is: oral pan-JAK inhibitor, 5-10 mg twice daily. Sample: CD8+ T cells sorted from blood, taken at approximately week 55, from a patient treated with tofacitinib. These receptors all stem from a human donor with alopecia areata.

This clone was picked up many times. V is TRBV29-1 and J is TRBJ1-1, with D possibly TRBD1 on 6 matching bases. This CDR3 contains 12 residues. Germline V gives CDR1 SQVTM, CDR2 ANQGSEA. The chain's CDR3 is CTSKSGDTEAFF. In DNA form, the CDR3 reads TGCACGAGCAAATCAGGGGACACTGAAGCTTTCTTT.

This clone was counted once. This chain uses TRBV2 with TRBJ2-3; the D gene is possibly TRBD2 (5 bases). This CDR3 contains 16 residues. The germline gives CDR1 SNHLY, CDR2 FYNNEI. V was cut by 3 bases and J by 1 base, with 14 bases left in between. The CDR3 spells CASSDEGRGGTDTQYF. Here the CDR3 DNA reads TGTGCCAGCAGTGATGAGGGCAGAGGCGGCACAGATACGCAGTATTTT. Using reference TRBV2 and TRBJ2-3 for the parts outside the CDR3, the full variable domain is EPEVTQTPSHQVTQMGQEVILRCVPISNHLYFYWYRQILGQKVEFLVSFYNNEISEKSEIFDDQFSVERPDGSNFTLKIRSTKLEDSAMYFCASSDEGRGGTDTQYFGPGTRLTVL.

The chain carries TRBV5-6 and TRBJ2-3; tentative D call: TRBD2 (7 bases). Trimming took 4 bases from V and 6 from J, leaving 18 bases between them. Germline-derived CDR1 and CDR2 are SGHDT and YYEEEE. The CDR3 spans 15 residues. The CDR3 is CASSPGGGGSDTQYF. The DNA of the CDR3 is TGTGCCAGCAGCCCCGGGGGCGGGGGCAGCGATACGCAGTATTTT.

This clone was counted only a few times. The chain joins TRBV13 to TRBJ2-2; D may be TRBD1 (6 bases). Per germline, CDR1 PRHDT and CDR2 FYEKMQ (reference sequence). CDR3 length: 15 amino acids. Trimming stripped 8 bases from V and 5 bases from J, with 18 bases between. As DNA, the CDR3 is TGTGCCAGCCGAGTCATTGACAGGCCGACCGGGGAGCTGTTTTTT. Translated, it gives CASRVIDRPTGELFF.

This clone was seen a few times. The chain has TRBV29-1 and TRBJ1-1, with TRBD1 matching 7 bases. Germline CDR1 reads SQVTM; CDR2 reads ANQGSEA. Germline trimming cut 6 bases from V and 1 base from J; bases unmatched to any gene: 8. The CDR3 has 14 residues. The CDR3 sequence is CSVGGDRKNTEAFF. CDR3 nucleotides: TGCAGCGTGGGCGGGGACAGAAAGAACACTGAAGCTTTCTTT.

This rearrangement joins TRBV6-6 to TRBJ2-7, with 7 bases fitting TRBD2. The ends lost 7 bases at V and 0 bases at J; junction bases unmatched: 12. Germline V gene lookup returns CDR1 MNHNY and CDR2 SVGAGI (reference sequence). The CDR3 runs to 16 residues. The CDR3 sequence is CASNYGGTRSSYEQYF. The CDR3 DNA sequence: TGTGCCAGCAACTACGGGGGGACCAGGAGCTCCTACGAGCAGTACTTC.

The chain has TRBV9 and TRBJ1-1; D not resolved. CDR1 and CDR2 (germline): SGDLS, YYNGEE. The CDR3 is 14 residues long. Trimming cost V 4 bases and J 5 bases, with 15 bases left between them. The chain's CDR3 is CASSRNGAETEAFF. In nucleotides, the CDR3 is TGTGCCAGCAGCAGAAACGGCGCGGAGACTGAAGCTTTCTTT.

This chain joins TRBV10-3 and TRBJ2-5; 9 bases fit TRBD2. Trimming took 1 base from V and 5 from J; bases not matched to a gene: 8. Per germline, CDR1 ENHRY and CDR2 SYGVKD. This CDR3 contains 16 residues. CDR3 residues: CAISEFRGLARETQYF. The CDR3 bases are TGTGCCATCAGTGAGTTCAGGGGACTAGCTCGCGAGACCCAGTACTTC.

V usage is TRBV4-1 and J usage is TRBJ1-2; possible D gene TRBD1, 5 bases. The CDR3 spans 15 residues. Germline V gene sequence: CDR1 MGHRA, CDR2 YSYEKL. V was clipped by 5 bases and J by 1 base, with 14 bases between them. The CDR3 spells CASSETGLRNYGYTF. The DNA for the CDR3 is TGCGCCAGCAGCGAAACAGGTTTACGTAACTATGGCTACACCTTC.

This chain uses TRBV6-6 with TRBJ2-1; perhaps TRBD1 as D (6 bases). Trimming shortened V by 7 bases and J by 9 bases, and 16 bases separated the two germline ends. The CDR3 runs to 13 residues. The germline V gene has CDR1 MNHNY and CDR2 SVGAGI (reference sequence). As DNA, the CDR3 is TGTGCCAGCACCATAATACTAGGGGGTGAGCAGTTCTTC. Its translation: CASTIILGGEQFF.

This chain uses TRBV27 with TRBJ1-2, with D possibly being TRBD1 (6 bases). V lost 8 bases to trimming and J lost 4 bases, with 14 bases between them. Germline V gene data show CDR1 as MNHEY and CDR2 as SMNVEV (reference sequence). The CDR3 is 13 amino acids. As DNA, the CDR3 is TGTGCCAGCGCTTCGGGGGGCGGCTATGGCTACACCTTC. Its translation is CASASGGGYGYTF.

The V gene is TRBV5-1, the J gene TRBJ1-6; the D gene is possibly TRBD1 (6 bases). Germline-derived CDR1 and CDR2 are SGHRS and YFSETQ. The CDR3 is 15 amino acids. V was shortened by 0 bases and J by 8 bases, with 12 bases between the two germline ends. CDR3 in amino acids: CASSLEVGAHSPLHF. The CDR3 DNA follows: TGCGCCAGCAGCTTGGAGGTGGGGGCCCATTCACCCCTCCACTTT.

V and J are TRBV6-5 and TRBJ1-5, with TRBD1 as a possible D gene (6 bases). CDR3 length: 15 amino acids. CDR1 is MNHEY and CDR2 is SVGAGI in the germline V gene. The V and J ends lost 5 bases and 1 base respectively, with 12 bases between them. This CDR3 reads CASSKTQGSNQPQHF. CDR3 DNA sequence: TGTGCCAGCAGTAAAACCCAGGGGAGCAATCAGCCCCAGCATTTT.

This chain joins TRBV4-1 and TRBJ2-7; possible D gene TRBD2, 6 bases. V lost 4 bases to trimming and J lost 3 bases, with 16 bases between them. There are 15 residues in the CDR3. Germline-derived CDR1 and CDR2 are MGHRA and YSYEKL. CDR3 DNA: TGCGCCAGCAGCCCTCCGGGACTTCAAAACTACGAGCAGTACTTC. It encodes CASSPPGLQNYEQYF.

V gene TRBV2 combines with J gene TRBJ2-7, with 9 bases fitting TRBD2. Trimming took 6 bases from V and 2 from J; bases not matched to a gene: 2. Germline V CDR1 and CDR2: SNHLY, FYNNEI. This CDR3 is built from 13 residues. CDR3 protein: CASSRGGAYEQYF. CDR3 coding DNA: TGTGCCAGCAGCCGCGGGGGGGCCTACGAGCAGTACTTC. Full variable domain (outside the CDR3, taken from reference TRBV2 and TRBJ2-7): EPEVTQTPSHQVTQMGQEVILRCVPISNHLYFYWYRQILGQKVEFLVSFYNNEISEKSEIFDDQFSVERPDGSNFTLKIRSTKLEDSAMYFCASSRGGAYEQYFGPGTRLTVT.

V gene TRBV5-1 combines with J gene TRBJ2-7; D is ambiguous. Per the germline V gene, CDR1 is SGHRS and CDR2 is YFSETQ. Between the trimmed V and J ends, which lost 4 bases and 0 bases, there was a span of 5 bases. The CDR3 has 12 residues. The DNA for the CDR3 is TGCGCCAGCAGCGGGCACTCCTACGAGCAGTACTTC. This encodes CASSGHSYEQYF.

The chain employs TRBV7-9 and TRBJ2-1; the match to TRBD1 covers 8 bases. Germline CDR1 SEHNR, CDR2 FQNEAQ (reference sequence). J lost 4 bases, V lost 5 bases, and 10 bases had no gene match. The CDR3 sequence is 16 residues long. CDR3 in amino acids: CASSPRGQDPYNEQFF. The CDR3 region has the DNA TGTGCCAGCAGCCCACGGGGACAGGATCCTTACAATGAGCAGTTCTTC.

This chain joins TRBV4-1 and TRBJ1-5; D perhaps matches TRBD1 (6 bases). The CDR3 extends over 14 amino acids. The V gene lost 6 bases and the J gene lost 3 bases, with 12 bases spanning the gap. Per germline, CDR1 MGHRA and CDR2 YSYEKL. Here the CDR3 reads CASSLHRVNQPQHF. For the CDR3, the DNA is TGCGCCAGCAGTCTTCACAGGGTCAATCAGCCCCAGCATTTT.

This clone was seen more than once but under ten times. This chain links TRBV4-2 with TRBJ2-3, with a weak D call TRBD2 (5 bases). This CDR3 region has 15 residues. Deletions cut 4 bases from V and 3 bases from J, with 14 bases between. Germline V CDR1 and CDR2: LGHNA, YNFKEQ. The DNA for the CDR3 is TGTGCCAGCAGCCGAACTAGGGCCCCGACAGATACGCAGTATTTT. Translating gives CASSRTRAPTDTQYF.

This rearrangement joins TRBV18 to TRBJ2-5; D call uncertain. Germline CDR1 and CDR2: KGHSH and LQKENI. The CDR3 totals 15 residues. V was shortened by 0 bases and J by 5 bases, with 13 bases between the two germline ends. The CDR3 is CASSPPTYGSETQYF. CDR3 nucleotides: TGTGCCAGCTCACCACCCACTTATGGATCGGAGACCCAGTACTTC.

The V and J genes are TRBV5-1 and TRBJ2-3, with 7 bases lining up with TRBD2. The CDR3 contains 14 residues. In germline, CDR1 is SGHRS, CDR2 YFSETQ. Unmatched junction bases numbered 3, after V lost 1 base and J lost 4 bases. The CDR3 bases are TGCGCCAGCAGCTTGAGCGGGACCTCAGATACGCAGTATTTT. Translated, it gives CASSLSGTSDTQYF.

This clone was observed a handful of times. CDR3 amino acids: CSVKGADSYEQYF. CDR3 coding DNA: TGCAGCGTTAAGGGGGCAGACTCCTACGAGCAGTACTTC. The chain couples TRBV29-1 to TRBJ2-7; TRBD1 agrees at 7 bases. This CDR3 has 13 residues. Germline V gives CDR1 SQVTM, CDR2 ANQGSEA. V shed 5 bases and J 0 bases; nucleotides not matched to a gene: 4.

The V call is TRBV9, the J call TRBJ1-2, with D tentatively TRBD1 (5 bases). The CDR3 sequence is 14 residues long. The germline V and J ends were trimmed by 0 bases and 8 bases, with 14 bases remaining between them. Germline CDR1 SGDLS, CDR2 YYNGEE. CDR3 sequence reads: CASSVDQGLEGYTF. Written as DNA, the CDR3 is TGTGCCAGCAGCGTAGACCAGGGACTTGAAGGCTACACCTTC.

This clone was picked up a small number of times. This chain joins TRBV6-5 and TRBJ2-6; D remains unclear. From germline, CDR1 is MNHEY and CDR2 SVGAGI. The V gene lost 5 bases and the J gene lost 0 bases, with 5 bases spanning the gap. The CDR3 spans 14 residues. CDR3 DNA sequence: TGTGCCAGCAGTGATGTCTCTGGGGCCAACGTCCTGACTTTC. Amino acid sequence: CASSDVSGANVLTF.

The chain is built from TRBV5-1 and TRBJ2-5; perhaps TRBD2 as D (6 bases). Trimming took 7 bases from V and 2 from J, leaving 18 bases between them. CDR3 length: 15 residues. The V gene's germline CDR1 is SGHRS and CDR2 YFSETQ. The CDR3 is CASSSGRGIQETQYF. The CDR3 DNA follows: TGCGCCAGCTCCTCGGGACGGGGGATTCAAGAGACCCAGTACTTC. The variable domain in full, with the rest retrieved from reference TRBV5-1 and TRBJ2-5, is KAGVTQTPRYLIKTRGQQVTLSCSPISGHRSVSWYQQTPGQGLQFLFEYFSETQRNKGNFPGRFSGRQFSNSRSEMNVSTLELGDSALYLCASSSGRGIQETQYFGPGTRLLVL.

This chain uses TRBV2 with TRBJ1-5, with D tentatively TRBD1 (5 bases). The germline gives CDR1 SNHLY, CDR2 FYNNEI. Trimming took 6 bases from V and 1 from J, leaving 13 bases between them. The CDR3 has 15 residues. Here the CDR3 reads CASRASGLSNQPQHF. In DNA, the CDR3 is TGTGCCAGCAGAGCCTCAGGGTTAAGCAATCAGCCCCAGCATTTT.

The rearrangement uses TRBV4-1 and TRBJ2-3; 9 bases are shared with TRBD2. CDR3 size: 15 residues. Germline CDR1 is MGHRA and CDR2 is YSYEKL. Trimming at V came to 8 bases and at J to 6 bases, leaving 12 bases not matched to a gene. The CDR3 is CASRGGGGAEDTQYF. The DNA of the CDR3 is TGCGCCAGCCGCGGGGGCGGGGGGGCGGAGGATACGCAGTATTTT.

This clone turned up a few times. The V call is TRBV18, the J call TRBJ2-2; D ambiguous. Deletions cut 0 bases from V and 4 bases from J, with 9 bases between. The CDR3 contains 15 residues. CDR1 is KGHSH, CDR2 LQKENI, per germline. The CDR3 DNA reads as TGTGCCAGCTCACCACCTCAACACCTCACCGGGGAGCTGTTTTTT. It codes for CASSPPQHLTGELFF.

The CDR3 loop is CASSLGFTSTDTQYF. DNA of the CDR3: TGTGCCAGCAGTCTGGGATTCACTAGCACAGATACGCAGTATTTT. The chain joins TRBV6-6 to TRBJ2-3; D unresolved. The CDR3 consists of 15 residues. V was clipped by 5 bases and J by 0 bases, with 12 bases between them. From germline, CDR1 is MNHNY and CDR2 SVGAGI (reference sequence).

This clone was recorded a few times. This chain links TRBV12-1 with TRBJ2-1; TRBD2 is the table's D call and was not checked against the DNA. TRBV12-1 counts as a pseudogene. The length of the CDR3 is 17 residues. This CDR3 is CASSFASERGDHNEQFF. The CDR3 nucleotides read TGTGCCAGCAGCTTTGCGTCCGAGCGGGGGGACCACAATGAGCAGTTCTTC.

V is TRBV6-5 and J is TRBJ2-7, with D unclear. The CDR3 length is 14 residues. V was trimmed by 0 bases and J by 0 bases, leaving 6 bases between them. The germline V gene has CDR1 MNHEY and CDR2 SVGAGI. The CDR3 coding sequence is TGTGCCAGCAGTTACTCGCCGGACTCCTACGAGCAGTACTTC. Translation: CASSYSPDSYEQYF.

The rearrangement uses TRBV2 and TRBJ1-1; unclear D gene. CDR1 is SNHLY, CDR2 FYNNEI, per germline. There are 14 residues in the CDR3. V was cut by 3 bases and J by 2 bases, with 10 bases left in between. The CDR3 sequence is CASSDSGINTEAFF. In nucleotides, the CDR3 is TGTGCCAGCAGTGATTCTGGGATTAACACTGAAGCTTTCTTT.